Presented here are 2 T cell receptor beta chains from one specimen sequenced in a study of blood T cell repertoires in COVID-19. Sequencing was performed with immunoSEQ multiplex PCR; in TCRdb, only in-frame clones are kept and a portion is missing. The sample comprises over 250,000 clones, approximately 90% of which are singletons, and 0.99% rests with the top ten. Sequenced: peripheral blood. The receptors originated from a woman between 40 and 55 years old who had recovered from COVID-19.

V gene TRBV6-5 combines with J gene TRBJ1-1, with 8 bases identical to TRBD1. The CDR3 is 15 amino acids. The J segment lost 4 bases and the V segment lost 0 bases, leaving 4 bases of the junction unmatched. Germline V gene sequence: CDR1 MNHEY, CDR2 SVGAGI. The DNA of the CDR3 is TGTGCCAGCAGTTACTCAACAGGGGGGGGCACTGAAGCTTTCTTT. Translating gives CASSYSTGGGTEAFF.

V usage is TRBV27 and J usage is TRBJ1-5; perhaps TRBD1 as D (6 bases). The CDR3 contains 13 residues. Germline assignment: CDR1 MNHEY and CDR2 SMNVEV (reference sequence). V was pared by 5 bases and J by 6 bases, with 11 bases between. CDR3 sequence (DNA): TGTGCCAGCAGTAGGGGGAGTCTTCAGCCCCAGCATTTT. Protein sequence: CASSRGSLQPQHF.